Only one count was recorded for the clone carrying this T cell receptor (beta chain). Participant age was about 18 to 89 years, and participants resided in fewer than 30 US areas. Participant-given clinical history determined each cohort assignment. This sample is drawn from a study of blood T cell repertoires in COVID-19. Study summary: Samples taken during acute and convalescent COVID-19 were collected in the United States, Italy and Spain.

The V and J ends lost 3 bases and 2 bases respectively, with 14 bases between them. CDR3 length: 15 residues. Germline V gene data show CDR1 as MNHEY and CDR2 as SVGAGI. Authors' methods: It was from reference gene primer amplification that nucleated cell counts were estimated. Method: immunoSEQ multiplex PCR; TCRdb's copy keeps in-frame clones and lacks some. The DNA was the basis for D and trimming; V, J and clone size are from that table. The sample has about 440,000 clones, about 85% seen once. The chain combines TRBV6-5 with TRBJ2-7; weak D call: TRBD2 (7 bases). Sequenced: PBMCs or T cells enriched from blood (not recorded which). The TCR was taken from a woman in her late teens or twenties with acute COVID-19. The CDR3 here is CASSYGRGGAYEQYF. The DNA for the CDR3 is TGTGCCAGCAGTTATGGGAGGGGGGGAGCCTACGAGCAGTACTTC.